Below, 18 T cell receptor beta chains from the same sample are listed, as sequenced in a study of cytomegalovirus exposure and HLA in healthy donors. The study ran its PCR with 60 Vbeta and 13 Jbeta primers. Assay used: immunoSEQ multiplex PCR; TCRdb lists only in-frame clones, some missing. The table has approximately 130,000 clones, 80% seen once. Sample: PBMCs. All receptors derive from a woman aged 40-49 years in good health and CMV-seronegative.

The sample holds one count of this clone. CDR3 DNA sequence: TGTGCCAGCAGCTTAGATGTCGGGGTGAATTCACCCCTCCACTTT. Translating gives CASSLDVGVNSPLHF. The chain joins TRBV7-6 to TRBJ1-6, with D uncertain. Germline CDR1 reads SGHVS; CDR2 reads FNYEAQ. CDR3 size: 15 residues. The V end was cut by 1 base, the J end by 7 bases, with 11 bases between.

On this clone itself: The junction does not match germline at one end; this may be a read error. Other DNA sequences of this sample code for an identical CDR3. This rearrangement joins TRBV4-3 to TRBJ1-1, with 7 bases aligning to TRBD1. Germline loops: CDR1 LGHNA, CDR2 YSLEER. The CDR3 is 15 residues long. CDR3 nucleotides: TGCGCCAGCAGCCAAGACAGGACAGGTTACACTGAGGCTTTCTTT. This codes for CASSQDRTGYTEAFF.

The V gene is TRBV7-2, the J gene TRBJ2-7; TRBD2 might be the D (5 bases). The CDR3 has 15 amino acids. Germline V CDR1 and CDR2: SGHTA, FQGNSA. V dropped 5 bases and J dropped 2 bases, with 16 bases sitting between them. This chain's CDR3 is CASSPMGGLAYEQYF. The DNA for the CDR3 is TGTGCCAGCAGCCCCATGGGCGGGTTAGCCTACGAGCAGTACTTC.

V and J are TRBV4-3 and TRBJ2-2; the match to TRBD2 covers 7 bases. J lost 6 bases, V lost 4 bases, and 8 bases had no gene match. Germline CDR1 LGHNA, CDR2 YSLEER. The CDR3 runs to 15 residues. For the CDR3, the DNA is TGCGCCAGCAGCCCGGGACTACTATCGTCCGGGGAGCTGTTTTTT. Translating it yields CASSPGLLSSGELFF.

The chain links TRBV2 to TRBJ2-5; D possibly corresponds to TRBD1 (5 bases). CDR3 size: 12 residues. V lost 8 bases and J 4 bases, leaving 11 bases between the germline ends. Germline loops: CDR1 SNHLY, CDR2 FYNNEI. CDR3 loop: CASGQGLETQYF. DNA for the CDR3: TGTGCCAGCGGGCAGGGATTAGAGACCCAGTACTTC.

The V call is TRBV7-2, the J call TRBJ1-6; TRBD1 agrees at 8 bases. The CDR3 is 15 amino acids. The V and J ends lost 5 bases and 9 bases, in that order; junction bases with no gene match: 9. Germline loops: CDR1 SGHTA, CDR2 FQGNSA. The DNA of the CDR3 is TGTGCCAGCAGCCGGGAGGACAGGGTCGCTTCACCCCTCCACTTT. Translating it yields CASSREDRVASPLHF. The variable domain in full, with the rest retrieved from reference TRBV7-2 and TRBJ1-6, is GAGVSQSPSNKVTEKGKDVELRCDPISGHTALYWYRQSLGQGLEFLIYFQGNSAPDKSGLPSDRFSAERTGGSVSTLTIQRTQQEDSAVYLCASSREDRVASPLHFGNGTRLTVT.

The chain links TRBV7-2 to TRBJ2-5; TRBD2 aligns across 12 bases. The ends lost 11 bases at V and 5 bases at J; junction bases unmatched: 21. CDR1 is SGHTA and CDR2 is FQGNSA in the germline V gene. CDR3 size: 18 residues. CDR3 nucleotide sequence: TGTGCCGGCACTAGAGGGCCTAGCGGGGGGGCGGGCGCGGAGACCCAGTACTTC. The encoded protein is CAGTRGPSGGAGAETQYF.

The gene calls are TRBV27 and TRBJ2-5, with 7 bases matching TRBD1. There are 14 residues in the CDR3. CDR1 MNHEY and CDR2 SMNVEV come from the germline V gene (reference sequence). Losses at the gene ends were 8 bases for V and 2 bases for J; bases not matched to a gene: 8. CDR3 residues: CASRPTGRQETQYF. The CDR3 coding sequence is TGTGCCAGCCGTCCGACAGGGCGTCAAGAGACCCAGTACTTC.

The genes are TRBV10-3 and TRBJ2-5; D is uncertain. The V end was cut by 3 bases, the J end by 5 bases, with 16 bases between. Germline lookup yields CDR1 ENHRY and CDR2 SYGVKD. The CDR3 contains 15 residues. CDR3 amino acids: CAISDWQATTETQYF. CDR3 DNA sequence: TGTGCCATCAGTGATTGGCAGGCGACAACCGAGACCCAGTACTTC.

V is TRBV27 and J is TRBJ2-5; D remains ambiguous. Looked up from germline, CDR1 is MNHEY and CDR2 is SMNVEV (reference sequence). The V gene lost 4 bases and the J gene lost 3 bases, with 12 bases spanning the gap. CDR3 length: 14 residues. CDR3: CASSSLRSEETQYF. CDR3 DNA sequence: TGTGCCAGCAGTTCCCTCCGAAGCGAAGAGACCCAGTACTTC.

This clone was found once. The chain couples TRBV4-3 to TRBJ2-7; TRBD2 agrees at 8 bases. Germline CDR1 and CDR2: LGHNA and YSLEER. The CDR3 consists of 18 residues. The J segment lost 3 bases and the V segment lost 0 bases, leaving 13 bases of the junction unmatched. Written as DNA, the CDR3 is TGCGCCAGCAGCCAAGATAGATCGTACGGGACTAGACACTACGAGCAGTACTTC. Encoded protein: CASSQDRSYGTRHYEQYF.

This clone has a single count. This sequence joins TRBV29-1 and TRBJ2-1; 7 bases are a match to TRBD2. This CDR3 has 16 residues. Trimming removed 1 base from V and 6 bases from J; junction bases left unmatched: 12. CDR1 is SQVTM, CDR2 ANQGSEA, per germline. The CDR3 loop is CSVEGGTSDALNEQFF. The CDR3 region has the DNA TGCAGCGTTGAAGGGGGAACTAGCGACGCGCTCAATGAGCAGTTCTTC.

CDR3 sequence (DNA): TGTGCCAGCAGCTTAGACTGGAACACCGGGGAGCTGTTTTTT. This sequence encodes CASSLDWNTGELFF. V gene TRBV7-6 combines with J gene TRBJ2-2; D is ambiguous. CDR3 size: 14 residues. V gave up 1 base and J gave up 1 base, with 4 bases separating them. Germline assignment: CDR1 SGHVS and CDR2 FNYEAQ.

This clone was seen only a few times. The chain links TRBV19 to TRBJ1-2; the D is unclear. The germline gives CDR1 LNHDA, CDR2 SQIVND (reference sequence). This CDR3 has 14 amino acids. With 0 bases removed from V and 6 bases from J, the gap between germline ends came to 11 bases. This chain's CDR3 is CASSIDAGENGYTF. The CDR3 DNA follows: TGTGCCAGTAGTATAGATGCAGGCGAGAATGGCTACACCTTC. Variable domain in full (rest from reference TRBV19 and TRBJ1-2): DGGITQSPKYLFRKEGQNVTLSCEQNLNHDAMYWYRQDPGQGLRLIYYSQIVNDFQKGDIAEGYSVSREKKESFPLTVTSAQKNPTAFYLCASSIDAGENGYTFGSGTRLTVV.

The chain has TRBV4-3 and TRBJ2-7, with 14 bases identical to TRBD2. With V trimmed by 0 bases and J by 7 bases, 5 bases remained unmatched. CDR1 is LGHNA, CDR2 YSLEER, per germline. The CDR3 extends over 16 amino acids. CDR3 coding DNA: TGCGCCAGCAGCCAAGATATTGGACTAGCGGGAGGTGAGCAGTACTTC. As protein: CASSQDIGLAGGEQYF.

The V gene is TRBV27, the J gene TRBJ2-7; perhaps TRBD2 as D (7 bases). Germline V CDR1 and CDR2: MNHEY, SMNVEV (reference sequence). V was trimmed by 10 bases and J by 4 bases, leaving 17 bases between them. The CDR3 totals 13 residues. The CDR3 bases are TGTGCCAACCCTAGGGGGGAGGGGTACGAGCAGTACTTC. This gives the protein CANPRGEGYEQYF.

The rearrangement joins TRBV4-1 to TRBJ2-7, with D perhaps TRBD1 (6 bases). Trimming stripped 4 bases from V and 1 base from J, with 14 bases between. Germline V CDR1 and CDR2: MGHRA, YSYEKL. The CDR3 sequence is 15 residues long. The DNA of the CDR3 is TGCGCCAGCAGCCTAGAACAGGGAGTGTCCTACGAGCAGTACTTC. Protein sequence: CASSLEQGVSYEQYF.

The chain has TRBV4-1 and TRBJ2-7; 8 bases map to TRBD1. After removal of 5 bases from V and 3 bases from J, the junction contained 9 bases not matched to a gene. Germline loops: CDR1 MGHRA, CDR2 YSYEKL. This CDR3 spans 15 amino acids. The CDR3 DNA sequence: TGCGCCAGCAGCGTCGCTGCAGGGGGCATCTACGAGCAGTACTTC. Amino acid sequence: CASSVAAGGIYEQYF.